This is a list of T cell receptor beta chains from one sample in a study of graft-versus-host responses after intestinal transplantation. Antigens of these TCRs are unknown. The table came from immunoSEQ multiplex PCR; TCRdb's copy has only in-frame clones and leaves some out. The sample contains 90,000 to 150,000 clones, about 93% of which appear only once. Specimen: unstimulated CD4+ T cells sorted from spleen or lymph node cells, collected before intestinal transplant. Receptors originate from a human donor who received an intestinal transplant. The CDR3 runs from the conserved cysteine through the conserved F or W. Each record gives: J gene, V gene, CDR3 protein.

>TRBJ2-7|TRBV6-5
CASSSLAGGAYEQYF
>TRBJ2-7|TRBV11-2
CASSFTMGQVAYEQYF
>TRBJ1-5|TRBV19
CASRVDGKSNQPQHF
>TRBJ2-1|TRBV11-1
CASSPPLADEQFF
>TRBJ2-7|TRBV11-2
CASSLVQANSYEQYF
>TRBJ2-5|TRBV27
CASRDRLGLQETQYF
>TRBJ1-2|TRBV28
CASSLRGPGSNYGYTF
>TRBJ2-3|TRBV11-1
CASSATRFTDTQYF
>TRBJ2-2|TRBV10-3
CAVRGEGAVTGELFF
>TRBJ1-1|TRBV5-1
CASSRQGATGTEAFF
>TRBJ1-1|TRBV5-1
CASSPQGAKGEAFF
>TRBJ1-5|TRBV7-9
CASSPAGESVNQPQHF
>TRBJ2-7|TRBV10-1
CATYQRRVGDYEQYF
>TRBJ1-4|TRBV6-1
CASSEWDRQNEKLFF
>TRBJ2-3|TRBV2
CASSEAEGLGTQYF